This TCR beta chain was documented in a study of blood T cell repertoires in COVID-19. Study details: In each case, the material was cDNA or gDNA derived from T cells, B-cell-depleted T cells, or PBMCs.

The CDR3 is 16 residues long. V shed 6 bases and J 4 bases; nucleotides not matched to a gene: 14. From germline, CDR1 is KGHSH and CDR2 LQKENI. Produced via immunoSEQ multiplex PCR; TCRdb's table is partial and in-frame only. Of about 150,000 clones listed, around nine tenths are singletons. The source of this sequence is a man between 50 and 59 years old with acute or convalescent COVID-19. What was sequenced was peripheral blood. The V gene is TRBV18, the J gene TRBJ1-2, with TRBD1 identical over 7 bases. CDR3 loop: CASSLDRTPHSYGYTF. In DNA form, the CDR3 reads TGTGCCAGCTCCCTGGACAGGACCCCACACAGCTATGGCTACACCTTC.